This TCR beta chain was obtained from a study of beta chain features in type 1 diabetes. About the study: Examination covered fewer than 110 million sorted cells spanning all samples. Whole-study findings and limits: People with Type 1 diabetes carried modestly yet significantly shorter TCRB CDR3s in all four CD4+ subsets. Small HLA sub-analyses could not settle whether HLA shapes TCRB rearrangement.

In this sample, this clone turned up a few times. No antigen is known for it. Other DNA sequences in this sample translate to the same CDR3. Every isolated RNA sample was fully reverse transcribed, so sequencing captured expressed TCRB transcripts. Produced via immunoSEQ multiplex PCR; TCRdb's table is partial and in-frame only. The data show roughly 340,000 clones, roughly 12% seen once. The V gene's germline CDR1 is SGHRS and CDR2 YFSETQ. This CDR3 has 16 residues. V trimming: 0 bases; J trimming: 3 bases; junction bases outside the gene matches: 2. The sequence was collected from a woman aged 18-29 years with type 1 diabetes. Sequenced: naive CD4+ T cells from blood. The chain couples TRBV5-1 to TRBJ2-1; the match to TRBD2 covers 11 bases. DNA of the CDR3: TGCGCCAGCAGCTTGGGGGGGACTAGCGGCTACAATGAGCAGTTCTTC. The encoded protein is CASSLGGTSGYNEQFF.